These 15 T cell receptor beta chains were all obtained from the same sample, sequenced in a study of control samples from healthy donors and cancer patients. The assay was immunoSEQ multiplex PCR, and TCRdb's table has in-frame clones only and misses some. The sample contains some 150,000 clones, around 90% of which appear only once. The source material was blood. The receptors come from a man aged 30 to 45 in good health.

The V gene is TRBV19, the J gene TRBJ2-7, with D uncertain. This CDR3 contains 15 residues. Deletions cut 3 bases from V and 3 bases from J, with 15 bases between. Germline CDR1 and CDR2: LNHDA and SQIVND (reference sequence). Here the CDR3 DNA reads TGTGCCAGTAGTATGCTACCGGACGCCTTCTACGAGCAGTACTTC. Protein product: CASSMLPDAFYEQYF.

V and J are TRBV5-4 and TRBJ2-7; possible D gene TRBD1, 6 bases. Deletions cut 4 bases from V and 5 bases from J, with 13 bases between. The length of the CDR3 is 13 residues. Germline values: CDR1 SGHNT, CDR2 YYREEE (reference sequence). The CDR3 loop reads CASSRNRDDEQYF. The CDR3 nucleotides are TGTGCCAGCAGCCGAAACAGGGACGACGAGCAGTACTTC.

J is TRBJ2-7 and V is TRBV5-4, with TRBD1 identical over 9 bases. This CDR3 contains 16 residues. After removal of 5 bases from V and 2 bases from J, the junction contained 11 bases not matched to a gene. Germline CDR1 is SGHNT and CDR2 is YYREEE (reference sequence). CDR3 sequence reads: CASSSPRTGATYEQYF. The DNA of the CDR3 is TGTGCCAGCAGTTCGCCCCGGACAGGGGCCACCTACGAGCAGTACTTC.

CDR3 DNA: TGCGCCAGCAGCCAAACGACAGGGACCCCCCATGAGCAGTTCTTC. Its protein is CASSQTTGTPHEQFF. The V gene is TRBV4-3, the J gene TRBJ2-1, with 7 bases that match TRBD1. The J segment lost 8 bases and the V segment lost 2 bases, leaving 9 bases of the junction unmatched. Germline V gene lookup returns CDR1 LGHNA and CDR2 YSLEER. This CDR3 is 15 amino acids long.

V and J are TRBV19 and TRBJ1-2, with 9 bases matching TRBD1. Germline CDR1 LNHDA, CDR2 SQIVND (reference sequence). Trimming took 4 bases from V and 5 from J; bases not matched to a gene: 5. CDR3 length: 14 residues. The DNA for the CDR3 is TGTGCCAGTAGTAGGAACAGGGGGCGATATGGCTACACCTTC. It encodes CASSRNRGRYGYTF.

This chain links TRBV7-8 with TRBJ1-2; D is undetermined. V gave up 4 bases and J gave up 5 bases, with 17 bases separating them. Germline V gene data show CDR1 as SGHVS and CDR2 as FQNEAQ. The CDR3 contains 15 residues. CDR3: CASSWDPASVYGYTF. The CDR3, as DNA: TGTGCCAGCAGCTGGGATCCGGCCAGCGTATATGGCTACACCTTC.

This chain joins TRBV18 and TRBJ1-6, with D tentatively TRBD1 (5 bases). Germline V gene sequence: CDR1 KGHSH, CDR2 LQKENI. V gave up 4 bases and J gave up 4 bases, with 11 bases separating them. The CDR3 totals 15 residues. The chain's CDR3 is CASSLTGAYNSPLHF. The DNA of the CDR3 is TGTGCCAGCTCACTGACCGGGGCGTATAATTCACCCCTCCACTTT.

The rearrangement uses TRBV20-1 and TRBJ1-2; D gene unclear. Germline-derived CDR1 and CDR2 are DFQATT and SNEGSKA (reference sequence). The V gene lost 3 bases and the J gene lost 4 bases, with 15 bases spanning the gap. The CDR3 consists of 14 residues. CDR3 sequence (DNA): TGCAGTGCTAGTGGCCACCGGCAGCTCTATGGCTACACCTTC. Translated: CSASGHRQLYGYTF.

The sample holds many counts of this clone. The gene calls are TRBV3-1 (or the pseudogene TRBV3-2) and TRBJ1-3; 11 bases are shared with TRBD1. Germline trimming cut 1 base from V and 5 bases from J; bases unmatched to any gene: 4. The CDR3 runs to 16 residues. Per germline, CDR1 LGHDT and CDR2 YNNKEL (reference sequence). The CDR3 coding sequence is TGTGCCAGCAGCCAAGGGGGACAGGGGGAAAGAAACACCATATATTTT. Residues: CASSQGGQGERNTIYF.

The V and J genes are TRBV24-1 and TRBJ2-3, with 10 bases fitting TRBD1. Germline loops: CDR1 KGHDR, CDR2 SFDVKD. The CDR3 has 17 residues. V gave up 2 bases and J gave up 1 base; unmatched junction bases: 5. CDR3 in DNA: TGTGCCACCAGTGATTGGGACAGGGGAACGGGCACAGATACGCAGTATTTT. This gives the protein CATSDWDRGTGTDTQYF.

The genes are TRBV9 and TRBJ2-1; D gene unclear. The CDR3 contains 13 residues. Per germline, CDR1 SGDLS and CDR2 YYNGEE. V lost 4 bases and J lost 0, with 5 bases in between. CDR3: CASSRSSYNEQFF. Written as DNA, the CDR3 is TGTGCCAGCAGCAGGAGCTCCTACAATGAGCAGTTCTTC.

The rearrangement joins TRBV5-8 to TRBJ1-5; weak D call: TRBD1 (5 bases). The CDR3 length is 13 residues. From germline, CDR1 is SGHTS and CDR2 YDEGEE. The V gene lost 0 bases and the J gene lost 9 bases, with 10 bases spanning the gap. CDR3 in DNA: TGTGCCAGCAGCTTGGACAGGCTAGGGCCCCAGCATTTT. It is translated as CASSLDRLGPQHF.

Here the CDR3 reads CASSLWTSGGETQYF. CDR3 nucleotide sequence: TGTGCCAGCAGCCTGTGGACTAGCGGTGGGGAGACCCAGTACTTC. This chain joins TRBV7-8 and TRBJ2-5; 10 bases line up with TRBD2. Trimming cost V 5 bases and J 5 bases; bases outside gene matches: 8. The CDR3 length is 15 residues. Per germline, CDR1 SGHVS and CDR2 FQNEAQ. Using reference TRBV7-8 and TRBJ2-5 for the parts outside the CDR3, the full variable domain is GAGVSQSPRYKVAKRGQDVALRCDPISGHVSLFWYQQALGQGPEFLTYFQNEAQLDKSGLPSDRFFAERPEGSVSTLKIQRTQQEDSAVYLCASSLWTSGGETQYFGPGTRLLVL.

The V and J genes are TRBV5-1 and TRBJ1-2, with 8 bases fitting TRBD1. In germline, CDR1 is SGHRS, CDR2 YFSETQ. Unmatched junction bases numbered 8, after V lost 2 bases and J lost 8 bases. The CDR3 consists of 14 residues. The CDR3 loop reads CASSFLLTGEGYTF. The DNA of the CDR3 is TGCGCCAGCAGCTTCCTATTGACAGGGGAGGGCTACACCTTC.

The V and J genes are TRBV18 and TRBJ2-2; D gene unclear. The length of the CDR3 is 16 residues. Per germline, CDR1 KGHSH and CDR2 LQKENI. The V gene lost 0 bases and the J gene lost 4 bases, with 12 bases spanning the gap. The CDR3 is CASSPPEPSFTGELFF. In DNA form, the CDR3 reads TGTGCCAGCTCACCACCTGAACCGTCATTCACCGGGGAGCTGTTTTTT.